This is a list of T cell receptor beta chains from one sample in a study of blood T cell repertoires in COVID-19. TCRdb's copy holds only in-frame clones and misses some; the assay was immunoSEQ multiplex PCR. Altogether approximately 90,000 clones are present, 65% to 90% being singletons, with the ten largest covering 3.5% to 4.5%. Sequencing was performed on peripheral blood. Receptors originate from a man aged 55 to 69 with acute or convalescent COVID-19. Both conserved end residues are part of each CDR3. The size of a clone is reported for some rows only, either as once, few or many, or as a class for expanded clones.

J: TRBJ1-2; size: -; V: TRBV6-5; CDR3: CASSSTGTGGYTF
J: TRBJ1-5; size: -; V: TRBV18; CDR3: CASSPGTGDSNQPQHF
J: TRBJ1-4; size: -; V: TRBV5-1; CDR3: CASSLGQPNEKLFF
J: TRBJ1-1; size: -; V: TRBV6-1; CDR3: CASSDPGWYNTEAFF
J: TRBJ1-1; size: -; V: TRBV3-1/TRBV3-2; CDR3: CASSQARQADAFF
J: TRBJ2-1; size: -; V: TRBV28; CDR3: CASSLSGAPRPTQFF
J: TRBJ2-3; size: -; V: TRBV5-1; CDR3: CASSGGLGTDTQYF
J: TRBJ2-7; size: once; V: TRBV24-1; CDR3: CATSDGTGASYEQYF
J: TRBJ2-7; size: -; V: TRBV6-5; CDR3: CASSLGQVYEQYF
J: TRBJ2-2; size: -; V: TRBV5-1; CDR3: CASGTSNTGELFF
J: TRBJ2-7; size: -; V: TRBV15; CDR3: CATSRDLLQGGSYEQYF
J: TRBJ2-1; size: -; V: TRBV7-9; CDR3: CASSNRDRSYNEQFF
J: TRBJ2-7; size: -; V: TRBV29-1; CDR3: CSVEVPGGGLYEQYF
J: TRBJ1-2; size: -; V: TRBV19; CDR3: CASSTIRQGSGYGYTF
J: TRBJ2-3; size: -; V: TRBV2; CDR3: CASREVIAGKDTQYF